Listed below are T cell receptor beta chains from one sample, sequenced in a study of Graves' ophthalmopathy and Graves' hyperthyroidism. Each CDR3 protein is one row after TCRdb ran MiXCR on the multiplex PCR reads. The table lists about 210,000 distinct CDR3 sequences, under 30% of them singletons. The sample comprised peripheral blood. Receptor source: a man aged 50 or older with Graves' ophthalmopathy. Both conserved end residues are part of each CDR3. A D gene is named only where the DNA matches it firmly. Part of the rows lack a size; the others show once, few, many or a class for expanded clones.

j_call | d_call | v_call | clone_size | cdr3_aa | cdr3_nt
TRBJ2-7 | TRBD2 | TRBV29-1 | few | CSARDYAYEQYF | TGCAGCGCCCGGGACTATGCCTACGAGCAGTACTTC
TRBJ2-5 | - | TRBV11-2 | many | CASSLDRGQQETQYF | TGTGCCAGCAGCTTAGATCGCGGACAGCAAGAGACCCAGTACTTC
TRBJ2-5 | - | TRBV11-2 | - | CASSEQGFGGTQYF | TGTGCCAGCAGTGAACAGGGATTTGGAGGGACCCAGTACTTC
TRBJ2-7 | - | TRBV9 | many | CASSVGGNGYEQYF | TGTGCCAGCAGCGTAGGGGGTAACGGCTACGAGCAGTACTTC
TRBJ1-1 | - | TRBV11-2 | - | CASSFGGLPEAFF | TGTGCCAGCAGCTTTGGGGGTTTGCCTGAAGCTTTCTTT
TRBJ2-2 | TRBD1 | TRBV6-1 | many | CASRTGTANTGELFF | TGTGCCAGCAGGACCGGGACAGCGAACACCGGGGAGCTGTTTTTT
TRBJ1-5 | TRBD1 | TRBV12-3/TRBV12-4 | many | CASSLGTGGGQPQHF | TGTGCCAGCAGTTTAGGGACAGGTGGGGGTCAGCCCCAGCATTTT
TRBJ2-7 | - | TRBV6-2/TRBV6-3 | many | CASTPLADDYEQYF | TGTGCCAGCACCCCATTAGCGGATGATTACGAGCAGTACTTC
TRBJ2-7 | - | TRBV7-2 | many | CASSLLYEQYF | TGTGCCAGCAGCTTACTCTACGAGCAGTACTTC
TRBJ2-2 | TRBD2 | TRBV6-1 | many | CASSRSSGRADTGELFF | TGTGCCAGCAGTCGAAGTAGCGGGAGGGCCGACACCGGGGAGCTGTTTTTT
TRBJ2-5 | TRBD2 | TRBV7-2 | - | CASSPWGGRNQETQYF | TGTGCCAGCAGCCCCTGGGGAGGGAGAAACCAAGAGACCCAGTACTTC
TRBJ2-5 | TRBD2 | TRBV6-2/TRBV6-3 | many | CASSFTSVWETQYF | TGTGCCAGCAGTTTTACTAGCGTCTGGGAGACCCAGTACTTC
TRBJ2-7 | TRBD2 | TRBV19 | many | CASSIVGLAGEQYF | TGTGCCAGTAGTATAGTGGGACTAGCTGGCGAGCAGTACTTC
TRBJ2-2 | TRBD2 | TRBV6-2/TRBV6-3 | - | CASRPRSGTSGRANTGELFF | TGTGCCAGCAGGCCCCGATCCGGGACTAGCGGGAGGGCCAACACCGGGGAGCTGTTTTTT
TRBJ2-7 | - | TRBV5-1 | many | CASSLGSGGREQYF | TGCGCCAGCAGCTTGGGATCTGGAGGTAGGGAGCAGTACTTC
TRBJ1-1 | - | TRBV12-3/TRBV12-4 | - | CASSFSPGTSGTEAFF | TGTGCCAGCAGTTTTTCACCGGGGACAAGTGGCACTGAAGCTTTCTTT
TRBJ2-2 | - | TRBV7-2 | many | CASSLWLLLNTGELFF | TGTGCCAGCAGCTTATGGCTCCTATTGAACACCGGGGAGCTGTTTTTT
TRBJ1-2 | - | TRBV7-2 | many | CASSLRHDYGYTF | TGTGCCAGCAGCCTAAGACACGACTATGGCTACACCTTC
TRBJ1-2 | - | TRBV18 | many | CASSPPLGQSLYGYTF | TGTGCCAGCTCACCGCCCCTCGGACAGTCTCTCTATGGCTACACCTTC
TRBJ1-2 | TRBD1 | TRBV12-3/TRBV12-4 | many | CASTTAGTGTGYTF | TGTGCCAGCACCACCGCCGGGACAGGGACCGGCTACACCTTC
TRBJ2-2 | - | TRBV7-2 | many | CASSRWPSRPGELFF | TGTGCCAGCAGCCGATGGCCTAGTCGTCCCGGGGAGCTGTTTTTT
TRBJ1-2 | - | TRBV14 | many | CASSQDTAGFRGGYTF | TGTGCCAGCAGCCAAGATACTGCTGGCTTTAGGGGCGGCTACACCTTC
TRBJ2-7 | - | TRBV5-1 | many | CASSPEPGRYYEQYF | TGCGCCAGCAGCCCCGAACCCGGACGGTACTACGAGCAGTACTTC
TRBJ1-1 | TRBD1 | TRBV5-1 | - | CASSSEDRFEAFF | TGCGCCAGCAGCTCGGAGGACAGGTTTGAAGCTTTCTTT
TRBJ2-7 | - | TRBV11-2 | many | CASSPLRGVGHEQYF | TGTGCCAGCAGCCCTCTTCGGGGAGTTGGCCACGAGCAGTACTTC
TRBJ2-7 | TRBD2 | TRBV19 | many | CASSIRRPSGINEQYF | TGTGCCAGTAGTATACGAAGGCCTAGCGGGATTAACGAGCAGTACTTC
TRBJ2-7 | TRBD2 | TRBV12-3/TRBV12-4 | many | CASSLTRGLAGDSEQYF | TGTGCCAGCAGTTTAACTAGGGGACTAGCCGGAGACTCCGAGCAGTACTTC
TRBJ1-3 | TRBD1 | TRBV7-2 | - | CASSTPGQGNTIYF | TGTGCCAGCAGCACACCGGGACAGGGAAACACCATATATTTT
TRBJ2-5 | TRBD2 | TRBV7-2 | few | CASTLTGTRGETQYF | TGTGCCAGCACCCTGACCGGGACTAGGGGCGAGACCCAGTACTTC
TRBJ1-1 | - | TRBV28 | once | CASRPRRTSEAFF | TGTGCCAGCAGACCTCGGAGGACGTCTGAAGCTTTCTTT
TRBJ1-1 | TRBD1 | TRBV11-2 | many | CASSIDRENTEAFF | TGTGCCAGCAGCATTGACAGGGAGAACACTGAAGCTTTCTTT
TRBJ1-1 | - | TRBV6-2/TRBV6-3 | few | CASSREAAFLIVNTEAFF | TGTGCCAGCAGCAGAGAGGCCGCCTTCCTTATAGTGAACACTGAAGCTTTCTTT
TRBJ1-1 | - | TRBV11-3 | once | CASSLSGFAEAFF | TGTGCCAGCAGCTTGAGCGGGTTCGCTGAAGCTTTCTTT
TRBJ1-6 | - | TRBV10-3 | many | CAISESVGNSPLHF | TGTGCCATCAGTGAGTCGGTGGGCAATTCACCCCTCCACTTT
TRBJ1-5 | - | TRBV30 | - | CAWSVLGAQPQHF | TGTGCCTGGAGTGTACTCGGGGCTCAGCCCCAGCATTTT
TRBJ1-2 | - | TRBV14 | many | CASSQFDGNYGYTF | TGTGCCAGCAGCCAGTTCGACGGGAACTATGGCTACACCTTC
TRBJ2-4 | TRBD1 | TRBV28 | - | CASSLPPGQGAWGKNIQYF | TGTGCCAGCAGTCTTCCTCCGGGACAGGGGGCGTGGGGCAAAAACATTCAGTACTTC
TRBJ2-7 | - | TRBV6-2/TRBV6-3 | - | CASSYTGWSYEQYF | TGTGCCAGCAGTTACACAGGGTGGTCCTACGAGCAGTACTTC
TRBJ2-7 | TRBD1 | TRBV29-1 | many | CSVAGTGRYEQYF | TGCAGCGTTGCTGGGACAGGGCGTTACGAGCAGTACTTC
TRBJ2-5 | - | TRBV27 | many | CASSLPPTLGETQYF | TGTGCCAGCAGTTTACCCCCGACACTGGGGGAGACCCAGTACTTC
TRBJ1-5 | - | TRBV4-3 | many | CASSRFWGGGQPQHF | TGCGCCAGCAGCCGATTCTGGGGGGGTGGCCAGCCCCAGCATTTT
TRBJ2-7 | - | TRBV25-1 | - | CASSDGGIDPYEQYF | TGTGCCAGCAGTGATGGGGGCATTGATCCCTACGAGCAGTACTTC
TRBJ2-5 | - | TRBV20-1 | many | CSSAFQETQYF | TGCAGTTCTGCGTTCCAAGAGACCCAGTACTTC
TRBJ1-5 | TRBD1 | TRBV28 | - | CASRDRGGYQPQHF | TGTGCCAGCCGAGACAGGGGCGGGTATCAGCCCCAGCATTTT
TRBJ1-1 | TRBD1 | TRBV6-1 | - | CASRNTGVKTEAFF | TGTGCCAGCAGAAATACAGGGGTAAAAACTGAAGCTTTCTTT
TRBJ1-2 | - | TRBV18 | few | CASSPGIQAVGNYGYTF | TGTGCCAGCTCACCGGGGATCCAAGCGGTCGGCAACTATGGCTACACCTTC
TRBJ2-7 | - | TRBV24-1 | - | CATSDPSASEQYF | TGTGCCACCAGTGATCCCTCGGCCAGCGAGCAGTACTTC
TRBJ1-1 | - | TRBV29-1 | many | CSVEGHRNTEAFF | TGCAGCGTTGAGGGACATAGGAACACTGAAGCTTTCTTT
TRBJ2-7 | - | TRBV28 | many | CASSLRGHLSYEQYF | TGTGCCAGCAGTCTCCGTGGACACCTTTCCTACGAGCAGTACTTC
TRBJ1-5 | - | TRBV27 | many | CASSPRAEYSNQPQHF | TGTGCCAGCAGCCCTAGGGCGGAATATAGCAATCAGCCCCAGCATTTT
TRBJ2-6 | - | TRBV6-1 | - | CASSLRVEGANVLTF | TGTGCCAGCAGCCTGAGGGTGGAGGGGGCCAACGTCCTGACTTTC
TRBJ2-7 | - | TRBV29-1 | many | CSSPPWGAELSYEQYF | TGCAGCTCCCCCCCGTGGGGGGCAGAGTTGTCCTACGAGCAGTACTTC
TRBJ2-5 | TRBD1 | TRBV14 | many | CASSHPGQGIETQYF | TGTGCCAGCAGCCATCCGGGACAGGGGATTGAGACCCAGTACTTC
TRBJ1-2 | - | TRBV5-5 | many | CASSLSRGRGYTF | TGTGCCAGCAGCTTGTCCAGGGGACGGGGCTACACCTTC
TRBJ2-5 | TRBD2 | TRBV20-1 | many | CSARPTSGGETQYF | TGCAGTGCTAGGCCGACTAGCGGAGGAGAGACCCAGTACTTC
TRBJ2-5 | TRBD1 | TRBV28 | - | CASSSSGQGTETQYF | TGTGCCAGCAGTTCCTCGGGACAGGGGACGGAGACCCAGTACTTC
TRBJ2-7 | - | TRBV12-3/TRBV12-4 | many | CASSLKGGTEYEQYF | TGTGCCAGCAGTTTAAAGGGCGGGACAGAGTACGAGCAGTACTTC
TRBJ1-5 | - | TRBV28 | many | CASSFDVLRPQHF | TGTGCCAGCAGTTTCGATGTTCTCCGGCCCCAGCATTTT
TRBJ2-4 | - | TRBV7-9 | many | CASSPRGTGAKNIQYF | TGTGCCAGCAGCCCCCGGGGGACGGGAGCCAAAAACATTCAGTACTTC